A single sample is the source of the 25 T cell receptor beta chains below, sequenced in a study of PD-1 blockade in classical Hodgkin lymphoma (TCRdb year 2020). Library creation used the immunoSEQ multiplex PCR assay. This immuneACCESS table, as held by TCRdb, lists in-frame sequences with V and J called but not all clones. Of the missing ones, under half trace to an unresolved V gene in checked studies; the others have no known cause. Across this sample there are around 150,000 clones, with 78% seen only once. The top ten constitute over 7.5% of the sample. This sample's time point label indicates: cycle 2 day 1 (C2D1) of nivolumab. Relapse after autologous stem cell transplantation had occurred in all trial patients, and cohorts A, B and C were distinguished by prior brentuximab vedotin exposure. Material: peripheral blood mononuclear cells (PBMCs), obtained before the second cycle of nivolumab. The receptors come from a human donor with classical Hodgkin lymphoma.

The gene calls are TRBV7-3 and TRBJ1-1; no clear D. The germline V gene encodes CDR1 SGHTA and CDR2 FQGTGA. The germline V and J ends were trimmed by 2 bases and 6 bases, with 10 bases remaining between them. The CDR3 covers 13 residues. The CDR3 DNA reads as TGTGCCAGCAGCTTAGTCCCCGGTGCTGAAGCTTTCTTT. Its translation is CASSLVPGAEAFF.

This clone was counted only a few times. CDR3 residues: CASRPGQTSSLIGEQYF. In DNA form, the CDR3 reads TGTGCCAGCCGACCGGGACAGACATCTTCCCTAATTGGCGAGCAGTACTTC. The genes are TRBV5-4 and TRBJ2-7; 7 bases are shared with TRBD1. V lost 7 bases, J lost 6 bases, and 22 bases stayed unmatched. Looked up from germline, CDR1 is SGHNT and CDR2 is YYREEE (reference sequence). This CDR3 is built from 17 residues.

On this clone itself: This specimen includes other DNA sequences encoding the same CDR3. The CDR3 here is CASRRDRGGYGYTF. The CDR3 DNA reads TGTGCCAGTAGACGGGACAGGGGGGGCTATGGCTACACCTTC. V and J are TRBV19 and TRBJ1-2; 11 bases align to TRBD1. CDR1 is LNHDA and CDR2 is SQIVND in the germline V gene (reference sequence). The CDR3 spans 14 residues. Trimming removed 6 bases from V and 4 bases from J; junction bases left unmatched: 4.

This clone was seen only a few times. V usage is TRBV6-6 and J usage is TRBJ1-6; 8 bases agree with TRBD1. Looked up from germline, CDR1 is MNHNY and CDR2 is SVGAGI (reference sequence). CDR3 size: 13 residues. After removal of 5 bases from V and 7 bases from J, the junction contained 1 base not matched to a gene. The CDR3 here is CASSGQGNSPLHF. The CDR3 DNA reads as TGTGCCAGCAGTGGACAGGGAAATTCACCCCTCCACTTT.

This rearrangement joins TRBV4-3 to TRBJ2-1, with 12 bases lining up with TRBD2. J lost 6 bases, V lost 5 bases, and 5 bases had no gene match. Germline-derived CDR1 and CDR2 are LGHNA and YSLEER. The CDR3 sequence is 15 residues long. This chain's CDR3 is CASSTRTSGTNEQFF. CDR3 DNA: TGCGCCAGCAGCACCAGGACTAGCGGGACCAATGAGCAGTTCTTC.

This chain links TRBV18 with TRBJ1-2; 7 bases are shared with TRBD1. This CDR3 has 16 residues. Germline CDR1 KGHSH, CDR2 LQKENI. V gave up 3 bases and J gave up 0 bases; unmatched junction bases: 7. The CDR3, as DNA: TGTGCCAGCTCACCGATTAACAGGGGATCTAACTATGGCTACACCTTC. Translated, it gives CASSPINRGSNYGYTF. The entire variable domain, with the rest obtained from reference TRBV18 and TRBJ1-2, is as follows: NAGVMQNPRHLVRRRGQEARLRCSPMKGHSHVYWYRQLPEEGLKFMVYLQKENIIDESGMPKERFSAEFPKEGPSILRIQQVVRGDSAAYFCASSPINRGSNYGYTFGSGTRLTVV.

This clone was seen ten or more times. The chain employs TRBV11-1 and TRBJ2-1; TRBD2 agrees at 8 bases. Germline V lookup: CDR1 SGHAT, CDR2 FQDESV (reference sequence). The CDR3 is made up of 15 amino acids. V gave up 5 bases and J gave up 9 bases; unmatched junction bases: 12. The CDR3 DNA follows: TGTGCCAGCAGCATTATACCTACCAGCGGGAGTGAGCAGTTCTTC. Residues: CASSIIPTSGSEQFF.

The chain recombines TRBV29-1 with TRBJ2-7; D is undetermined. The CDR3 runs to 11 residues. V was cut by 4 bases and J by 2 bases, with 6 bases left in between. From germline, CDR1 is SQVTM and CDR2 ANQGSEA. The CDR3 here is CSVVATYEQYF. CDR3 in DNA: TGCAGCGTTGTGGCGACCTACGAGCAGTACTTC.

Only a few counts were recorded for this clone. The identical CDR3 is also encoded by other nucleotide sequences in the sample. The chain is built from TRBV7-2 and TRBJ1-5; TRBD1 is a possible D gene (6 bases). Per germline, CDR1 SGHTA and CDR2 FQGNSA. V gave up 5 bases and J gave up 0 bases, with 8 bases separating them. This CDR3 spans 14 amino acids. The CDR3 sequence is CASSTGYSNQPQHF. DNA for the CDR3: TGTGCCAGCAGCACAGGGTATAGCAATCAGCCCCAGCATTTT.

The CDR3 here is CASSPEGPGTGNNQPQHF. The CDR3 nucleotides are TGTGCCAGCAGTCCTGAAGGTCCCGGGACAGGAAACAATCAGCCCCAGCATTTT. This sequence joins TRBV27 and TRBJ1-5, with TRBD1 matching 8 bases. Per the germline V gene, CDR1 is MNHEY and CDR2 is SMNVEV (reference sequence). The J segment lost 3 bases and the V segment lost 5 bases, leaving 15 bases of the junction unmatched. This CDR3 contains 18 residues.

The CDR3 DNA is TGTGCCAGCAGCGTAGCTCTTCGGGGAACTGAAGCTTTCTTT. Its protein is CASSVALRGTEAFF. J is TRBJ1-1 and V is TRBV9; the D is unclear. CDR3 length: 14 amino acids. Trimming removed 0 bases from V and 5 bases from J, with 11 bases in between. Looked up from germline, CDR1 is SGDLS and CDR2 is YYNGEE. The variable domain in full, with the rest retrieved from reference TRBV9 and TRBJ1-1, is DSGVTQTPKHLITATGQRVTLRCSPRSGDLSVYWYQQSLDQGLQFLIQYYNGEERAKGNILERFSAQQFPDLHSELNLSSLELGDSALYFCASSVALRGTEAFFGQGTRLTVV.

This clone has just one count. The chain is built from TRBV18 and TRBJ2-4, with D maybe TRBD1 (5 bases). The CDR3 spans 17 residues. V lost 3 bases and J 0 bases, leaving 15 bases between the germline ends. Germline loops: CDR1 KGHSH, CDR2 LQKENI. The CDR3 nucleotides are TGTGCCAGCTCACCCATGGTTCGGACACTAGCCAAAAACATTCAGTACTTC. Encoded protein: CASSPMVRTLAKNIQYF.

This sequence joins TRBV7-3 and TRBJ1-1; tentative D call: TRBD1 (5 bases). The CDR3 contains 14 residues. CDR1 SGHTA and CDR2 FQGTGA come from the germline V gene. The V end was cut by 1 base, the J end by 6 bases, with 12 bases between. Here the CDR3 DNA reads TGTGCCAGCAGCTTAAGCGGGACGGGATCTGAAGCTTTCTTT. Translated, it gives CASSLSGTGSEAFF.

The rearrangement joins TRBV9 to TRBJ2-5, with a possible D match to TRBD1 (6 bases). The germline V gene has CDR1 SGDLS and CDR2 YYNGEE. CDR3 length equals 12 residues. With 0 bases removed from V and 7 bases from J, the gap between germline ends came to 7 bases. As DNA, the CDR3 is TGTGCCAGCAGCGTAGAGGGGGTGACCCAGTACTTC. The encoded protein is CASSVEGVTQYF.

The sample holds one count of this clone. This chain uses TRBV19 with TRBJ1-2; 7 bases align to TRBD1. The CDR3 has 15 residues. In germline, CDR1 is LNHDA, CDR2 SQIVND (reference sequence). Trimming at V came to 4 bases and at J to 2 bases, leaving 7 bases not matched to a gene. CDR3 amino acids: CASSTSRGWNYGYTF. The CDR3 DNA reads as TGTGCCAGTAGTACCTCCAGGGGGTGGAACTATGGCTACACCTTC. Combining the CDR3 with reference TRBV19 and TRBJ1-2 gives the whole variable domain DGGITQSPKYLFRKEGQNVTLSCEQNLNHDAMYWYRQDPGQGLRLIYYSQIVNDFQKGDIAEGYSVSREKKESFPLTVTSAQKNPTAFYLCASSTSRGWNYGYTFGSGTRLTVV.

V and J are TRBV5-1 and TRBJ2-1; 8 nucleotides line up with TRBD1. V dropped 4 bases and J dropped 13; count of bases not matched to a gene: 4. CDR3 size: 11 residues. Per germline, CDR1 SGHRS and CDR2 YFSETQ. This CDR3 is CASSPGTGQFF. CDR3 nucleotides: TGCGCCAGCAGCCCCGGGACAGGACAGTTCTTC.

The chain is built from TRBV7-3 and TRBJ2-2; D is perhaps TRBD1 or TRBD2 (5 bases each). Germline V CDR1 and CDR2: SGHTA, FQGTGA. V was pared by 4 bases and J by 0 bases, with 15 bases between. CDR3 length: 17 residues. The CDR3 loop reads CASSSRRDLANTGELFF. As DNA, the CDR3 is TGTGCCAGCAGCTCCCGCCGGGACCTCGCGAACACCGGGGAGCTGTTTTTT.

The V and J genes are TRBV10-3 and TRBJ2-7, with TRBD1 identical over 9 bases. The CDR3 loop spans 14 amino acids. V lost 4 bases, J lost 3 bases, and 4 bases stayed unmatched. The germline V gene encodes CDR1 ENHRY and CDR2 SYGVKD. The CDR3 region has the DNA TGTGCCATCAGTGGCACAGGGGGCGGCTACGAGCAGTACTTC. Its protein is CAISGTGGGYEQYF.

The CDR3 sequence is CASIQRTSGPTSWFF. DNA for the CDR3: TGTGCCAGCATCCAACGGACTAGCGGACCCACGTCGTGGTTCTTC. The chain carries TRBV5-4 and TRBJ2-1; 10 nucleotides agree with TRBD2. The CDR3 extends over 15 amino acids. J lost 15 bases, V lost 6 bases, and 18 bases had no gene match. Germline-derived CDR1 and CDR2 are SGHNT and YYREEE (reference sequence). The full variable domain, in which reference TRBV5-4 and TRBJ2-1 provide the parts outside the CDR3, is ETGVTQSPTHLIKTRGQQVTLRCSSQSGHNTVSWYQQALGQGPQFIFQYYREEENGRGNFPPRFSGLQFPNYSSELNVNALELDDSALYLCASIQRTSGPTSWFFGPGTRLTVL.

This clone was recorded only once. The rearrangement uses TRBV6-6 and TRBJ2-7; D is uncertain. From germline, CDR1 is MNHNY and CDR2 SVGAGI (reference sequence). Trimming pared 2 bases from V and 0 bases from J, leaving 5 bases between. The CDR3 runs to 13 residues. The CDR3 here is CASSYKHSYEQYF. The DNA for the CDR3 is TGTGCCAGCAGTTACAAGCACTCCTACGAGCAGTACTTC.

This clone was seen only a few times. V and J are TRBV7-6 and TRBJ1-5; weak D call: TRBD1 (5 bases). V dropped 6 bases and J dropped 6 bases, with 21 bases sitting between them. The CDR3 has 16 residues. The germline CDR1 and CDR2 sequences are SGHVS and FNYEAQ. The CDR3 spells CASSSSAAGTGQPQHF. CDR3 nucleotide sequence: TGTGCCAGCAGTTCCTCGGCGGCAGGGACGGGTCAGCCCCAGCATTTT.

This clone came up a few times. V and J are TRBV18 and TRBJ2-7; TRBD1 agrees at 10 bases. Germline V CDR1 and CDR2: KGHSH, LQKENI. The CDR3 has 14 amino acids. V dropped 3 bases and J dropped 2; count of bases not matched to a gene: 1. DNA of the CDR3: TGTGCCAGCTCACCGGGACAGGGGACCTACGAGCAGTACTTC. Residues: CASSPGQGTYEQYF.

The genes are TRBV5-1 and TRBJ1-4; unclear D gene. V dropped 0 bases and J dropped 8 bases, with 11 bases sitting between them. This CDR3 contains 14 residues. CDR1 is SGHRS, CDR2 YFSETQ, per germline. CDR3: CASSLVERSEKLFF. CDR3 in DNA: TGCGCCAGCAGCTTGGTAGAGAGATCCGAAAAACTGTTTTTT.

This chain joins TRBV6-6 and TRBJ2-7; possible D gene TRBD1, 6 bases. CDR1 is MNHNY and CDR2 is SVGAGI in the germline V gene (reference sequence). The CDR3 contains 14 residues. Deletions cut 7 bases from V and 4 bases from J, with 17 bases between. As DNA, the CDR3 is TGTGCCAGCAAATCGAGGACAGAGCGTTACGAGCAGTACTTC. Its protein is CASKSRTERYEQYF.

This clone was seen at least ten times. The chain couples TRBV11-2 to TRBJ2-5; the D is unclear. The germline V and J ends were trimmed by 0 bases and 4 bases, with 6 bases remaining between them. The CDR3 is made up of 13 amino acids. Germline CDR1 and CDR2: SGHAT and FQNNGV. The CDR3, as DNA: TGTGCCAGCAGCTTAGATATCGTAGAGACCCAGTACTTC. Protein: CASSLDIVETQYF.